This TCR beta chain was profiled in a study of memory CD4+ T cells and cytomegalovirus serostatus. At the level of the study: This sample comes from healthy Belgian adults, 8 to 10 CMV seropositive, 24 seronegative.

Single viable CD3+CD4+CD8-CD45RO+ cells were sorted as the memory CD4+ T cells. Donors' CMV status reflects serum IgG against pp150, pp28, p38, p52. Positive selection with CD4 microbeads enriched total CD4+ T cells. Profiled with immunoSEQ multiplex PCR; TCRdb holds only in-frame clones, not every one. The data hold around 41,000 clones, with 76% observed a single time. Comments on this clone: The antigen remains unidentified.

The CDR3 spans 16 residues. Deletions cut 4 bases from V and 5 bases from J, with 17 bases between. CDR1 and CDR2 from the germline V gene are MNHNS and SASEGT. Broader study findings: Repertoires predicted CMV serostatus with median bootstrapped AUC of about 0.95.

This receptor was taken from an adult in good health and CMV-seronegative. J is TRBJ2-2 and V is TRBV6-1; D is possibly TRBD1 or TRBD2 (5 bases each). The specimen sequenced was memory CD4+ T cells from blood. The DNA of the CDR3 is TGTGCCAGCAGTGCCAGAGGACCCTGGGGGACCGGGGAGCTGTTTTTT. Encoded protein: CASSARGPWGTGELFF.